This T cell receptor (beta chain) was captured by sequencing in a study of CD8 T cells in Susac syndrome. The CDR3 runs 14 residues. V was pared by 7 bases and J by 1 base, with 16 bases between. Germline V gene sequence: CDR1 SQVTM, CDR2 ANQGSEA. The authors reverse transcribed about 0.5 to 1 ug RNA with random hexamers. TCRdb independently ran MiXCR on the immunoSEQ multiplex PCR reads; one entry per CDR3 protein. The sample holds over 100,000 distinct CDR3 sequences, 96% seen once. This TCR came from a human donor in good health. The chain is built from TRBV29-1 and TRBJ1-1; D gene uncertain. Material: CD4+ T cells from PBMCs. For the CDR3, the DNA is TGCAGCGCCAGAATGCGAGGACCGAACACTGAAGCTTTCTTT. It specifies CSARMRGPNTEAFF.